This entry is about one TCR beta chain. The target antigen is unknown. This specimen comes from a study of blood T cells in healthy people across ages. Study outcomes and limitations: It was the long-lived donors that had more naive CD4+ cells and higher diversity than aged donors. TCR beta diversity per million T cells fell roughly linearly with age. The study could not conclusively compare naive and antigen-experienced cells, given its unsorted PBMCs.

This CDR3 contains 14 residues. Germline V CDR1 and CDR2: SGHRS, YFSETQ. V lost 6 bases to trimming and J lost 0 bases; unmatched junction nucleotides: 3. Next came a second PCR, run for about 7 to 12 cycles, which used a sample-barcoded 5' primer along with a J-beta primer mix. Through a template-switch adaptor with 12 random nucleotides, each cDNA molecule received a tag. TCRdb called the 5' RACE reads again in MiXCR, with one record for every CDR3 protein. The data show 1.5 million to 2 million distinct CDR3 sequences, with roughly 28% seen just once and over 7% held by the top ten. The material sequenced was blood. The source is a woman aged 25 to 45 in good health. This sequence joins TRBV5-1 and TRBJ2-7, with TRBD2 identical over 10 bases. CDR3: CASTLAGVSYEQYF. The CDR3 DNA is TGCGCCAGCACCCTAGCGGGGGTCTCCTACGAGCAGTACTTC.